These 25 T cell receptor beta chains came from one sample sequenced in a study of blood T cell repertoires in COVID-19. Only in-frame clones appear in the TCRdb table, and some are missing; sequencing was by immunoSEQ multiplex PCR. This sample has 200,000 to 250,000 clones, with over 65% found just once. Material for sequencing was PBMCs or T cells enriched from blood (not recorded which). These receptors all come from an older woman who had recovered from COVID-19.

The chain employs TRBV4-1 and TRBJ1-2; D gene uncertain. CDR1 is MGHRA, CDR2 YSYEKL, per germline. The CDR3 runs 16 residues. V was shortened by 3 bases and J by 2 bases, with 16 bases between the two germline ends. The CDR3 DNA follows: TGCGCCAGCAGCCAGATGCGGGGAGTCGAAAACTATGGCTACACCTTC. Its protein product is CASSQMRGVENYGYTF.

This clone was observed a handful of times. The chain links TRBV5-4 to TRBJ1-5, with 7 bases lining up with TRBD1. The germline CDR1 and CDR2 sequences are SGHNT and YYREEE (reference sequence). The CDR3 is 15 residues long. V lost 0 bases, J lost 7 bases, and 7 bases stayed unmatched. CDR3 coding DNA: TGTGCCAGCAGCTTGGAACCAGGGGGTGACCAGCCCCAGCATTTT. Translating it yields CASSLEPGGDQPQHF. The variable domain in full, with the rest retrieved from reference TRBV5-4 and TRBJ1-5, is ETGVTQSPTHLIKTRGQQVTLRCSSQSGHNTVSWYQQALGQGPQFIFQYYREEENGRGNFPPRFSGLQFPNYSSELNVNALELDDSALYLCASSLEPGGDQPQHFGDGTRLSIL.

The chain recombines TRBV2 with TRBJ1-4; D gene unclear. This CDR3 is 14 amino acids long. Germline CDR1 is SNHLY and CDR2 is FYNNEI. V shed 8 bases and J shed 0 bases, with 10 bases lying between them. CDR3 DNA: TGTGCCAGCTCGTACAGAACAACTAATGAAAAACTGTTTTTT. It yields the protein CASSYRTTNEKLFF. The full variable domain, with the rest looked up from reference TRBV2 and TRBJ1-4, is EPEVTQTPSHQVTQMGQEVILRCVPISNHLYFYWYRQILGQKVEFLVSFYNNEISEKSEIFDDQFSVERPDGSNFTLKIRSTKLEDSAMYFCASSYRTTNEKLFFGSGTQLSVL.

The chain has TRBV28 and TRBJ2-7; D unclear. Trimming pared 3 bases from V and 5 bases from J, leaving 8 bases between. The CDR3 has 12 amino acids. CDR1 and CDR2 (germline): MDHEN, SYDVKM. As DNA, the CDR3 is TGTGCCAGCAGTTTTATGAGAAACGAGCAGTACTTC. Translated: CASSFMRNEQYF.

The chain links TRBV3-1 (or the pseudogene TRBV3-2) to TRBJ2-7; a weak D match, TRBD1 (6 bases). Between the trimmed V and J ends, which lost 1 base and 2 bases, there was a span of 12 bases. CDR1 is LGHDT, CDR2 YNNKEL, per germline (reference sequence). This CDR3 spans 15 amino acids. As DNA, the CDR3 is TGTGCCAGCAGCCAAGTGGAGACAGGAGCCTACGAGCAGTACTTC. Translated, it gives CASSQVETGAYEQYF.

This chain joins TRBV5-1 and TRBJ1-4; D gene uncertain. There are 15 residues in the CDR3. Deletions cut 0 bases from V and 4 bases from J, with 10 bases between. The germline V gene encodes CDR1 SGHRS and CDR2 YFSETQ. The CDR3, as DNA: TGCGCCAGCAGCTTGGGCGGTGGAGTTAATGAAAAACTGTTTTTT. Amino acid sequence: CASSLGGGVNEKLFF.

The genes are TRBV7-6 and TRBJ2-5; 13 bases match TRBD2. This CDR3 spans 16 amino acids. V gave up 5 bases and J gave up 4 bases; unmatched junction bases: 7. Germline V gives CDR1 SGHVS, CDR2 FNYEAQ. In DNA form, the CDR3 reads TGTGCCAGCAGCCCCGAACTAGCGGGGGGGGCAGAGACCCAGTACTTC. Residues: CASSPELAGGAETQYF.

This clone appeared a few times. The chain combines TRBV27 with TRBJ2-1; perhaps TRBD1 as D (6 bases). CDR3 size: 15 residues. CDR1 is MNHEY and CDR2 is SMNVEV in the germline V gene (reference sequence). V gave up 3 bases and J gave up 6 bases, with 15 bases separating them. DNA of the CDR3: TGTGCCAGCAGTTTTTCGACAGGTCACCCCAATGAGCAGTTCTTC. The encoded protein is CASSFSTGHPNEQFF.

The J gene is TRBJ2-7, the V gene TRBV10-3; tentative D call: TRBD1 (5 bases). Looked up from germline, CDR1 is ENHRY and CDR2 is SYGVKD. Trimming pared 3 bases from V and 0 bases from J, leaving 12 bases between. CDR3 length: 15 residues. The CDR3 region has the DNA TGTGCCATCAGTGACCCTGACAGAAGCTCCTACGAGCAGTACTTC. As protein: CAISDPDRSSYEQYF.

This chain connects TRBV5-6 to TRBJ2-2; D possibly corresponds to TRBD2 (5 bases). V lost 4 bases to trimming and J lost 6 bases, with 22 bases between them. Germline CDR1 reads SGHDT; CDR2 reads YYEEEE. CDR3 length: 17 amino acids. The CDR3 protein is CASSQLRPSKGPGELFF. The DNA of the CDR3 is TGTGCCAGCAGCCAATTAAGACCTAGCAAGGGTCCCGGGGAGCTGTTTTTT. Full variable domain (missing parts from reference TRBV5-6 and TRBJ2-2): DAGVTQSPTHLIKTRGQQVTLRCSPKSGHDTVSWYQQALGQGPQFIFQYYEEEERQRGNFPDRFSGHQFPNYSSELNVNALLLGDSALYLCASSQLRPSKGPGELFFGEGSRLTVL.

The rearrangement links TRBV4-1 to TRBJ1-1; D is unclear. V was pared by 0 bases and J by 7 bases, with 18 bases between. CDR1 is MGHRA, CDR2 YSYEKL, per germline. CDR3 length equals 16 residues. For the CDR3, the DNA is TGCGCCAGCAGCCAAGAATTATGGCAGGAAGACCTTGAAGCTTTCTTT. Translating gives CASSQELWQEDLEAFF.

The chain links TRBV6-1 to TRBJ2-1; TRBD2 is a possible D gene (5 bases). Germline CDR1 and CDR2: MNHNS and SASEGT. The CDR3 runs to 15 residues. V lost 3 bases to trimming and J lost 8 bases, with 17 bases between them. CDR3 in DNA: TGTGCCAGCAGTGACCCTTCTCTAGACGGGGATGAGCAGTTCTTC. Translation gives CASSDPSLDGDEQFF.

This clone appeared a few times. This chain links TRBV27 with TRBJ1-2; no clear D gene. This CDR3 is built from 14 residues. Germline V gene lookup returns CDR1 MNHEY and CDR2 SMNVEV (reference sequence). The ends were cut back, 3 bases at V and 4 bases at J, with 12 bases in the middle. CDR3 region: CASSFSLTSYGYTF. In DNA form, the CDR3 reads TGTGCCAGCAGTTTTAGCCTAACCTCCTATGGCTACACCTTC.

The V gene is TRBV19, the J gene TRBJ1-1, with D maybe TRBD1 (5 bases). The length of the CDR3 is 15 residues. Trimming shortened V by 7 bases and J by 4 bases, and 19 bases separated the two germline ends. Germline lookup yields CDR1 LNHDA and CDR2 SQIVND (reference sequence). The CDR3: CASTPRGDLATEAFF. In nucleotides, the CDR3 is TGTGCCAGTACCCCCCGGGGGGACTTGGCCACTGAAGCTTTCTTT. Using reference TRBV19 and TRBJ1-1 for the parts outside the CDR3, the full variable domain is DGGITQSPKYLFRKEGQNVTLSCEQNLNHDAMYWYRQDPGQGLRLIYYSQIVNDFQKGDIAEGYSVSREKKESFPLTVTSAQKNPTAFYLCASTPRGDLATEAFFGQGTRLTVV.

Regarding this clone: At one boundary the junction diverges from the germline segment, which might be a read error. The genes are TRBV7-9 and TRBJ2-5; 12 nucleotides match TRBD1. CDR1 and CDR2 (germline): SEHNR, FQNEAQ (reference sequence). The length of the CDR3 is 14 residues. This CDR3 reads CASSNSGTGGDSDF. In DNA, the CDR3 is TGTGCCAGCAGCAATTCCGGGACAGGGGGCGATTCGGACTTC.

The chain employs TRBV4-3 and TRBJ2-7, with TRBD2 matching over 9 bases. Trimming removed 1 base from V and 3 bases from J; junction bases left unmatched: 7. The CDR3 loop spans 16 amino acids. The germline gives CDR1 LGHNA, CDR2 YSLEER. CDR3 nucleotide sequence: TGCGCCAGCAGCCAAGCCATGCGGGGGGGGTTCTACGAGCAGTACTTC. This gives the protein CASSQAMRGGFYEQYF.

The chain combines TRBV19 with TRBJ1-3; D call uncertain. The V and J ends lost 5 bases and 4 bases respectively, with 12 bases between them. The CDR3 runs 14 residues. Germline assignment: CDR1 LNHDA and CDR2 SQIVND (reference sequence). In nucleotides, the CDR3 is TGTGCCAGTAGTCCGTCCTCGGGGGGAAACACCATATATTTT. Its protein product is CASSPSSGGNTIYF.

The chain combines TRBV6-5 with TRBJ1-4; TRBD1 might be the D (5 bases). Trimming took 6 bases from V and 5 from J, leaving 16 bases between them. The CDR3 loop spans 15 amino acids. Looked up from germline, CDR1 is MNHEY and CDR2 is SVGAGI. CDR3 sequence reads: CASRGGVTENEKLFF. CDR3 in DNA: TGTGCCAGCAGGGGGGGGGTGACTGAGAATGAAAAACTGTTTTTT.

The chain combines TRBV15 with TRBJ1-1; a possible D gene is TRBD1 (5 bases). Per germline, CDR1 LNHNV and CDR2 YYDKDF (reference sequence). The length of the CDR3 is 13 residues. With 6 bases removed from V and 2 bases from J, the gap between germline ends came to 10 bases. CDR3 sequence reads: CATSGGGNTEAFF. CDR3 DNA: TGTGCCACCAGTGGGGGGGGTAACACTGAAGCTTTCTTT.

J is TRBJ2-7 and V is TRBV6-5, with TRBD1 identical over 9 bases. The CDR3 is 15 residues long. J was trimmed by 4 bases and V by 7 bases; bases with no gene match: 11. Germline values: CDR1 MNHEY, CDR2 SVGAGI. The CDR3: CASNEGGQGKYEQYF. The CDR3 DNA sequence: TGTGCCAGCAACGAAGGAGGACAGGGGAAGTACGAGCAGTACTTC.

The V gene is TRBV7-2, the J gene TRBJ2-1, with 7 bases lining up with TRBD2. Germline CDR1 is SGHTA and CDR2 is FQGNSA. The CDR3 length is 14 residues. Trimming cost V 3 bases and J 9 bases; bases outside gene matches: 8. The CDR3 DNA reads as TGTGCCAGCAGCTTGGGAGGGGCGCAGGGTGAGCAGTTCTTC. Its translation is CASSLGGAQGEQFF.

This clone was found once. The chain carries TRBV19 and TRBJ1-2, with 7 bases fitting TRBD1. V trimming: 9 bases; J trimming: 5 bases; junction bases outside the gene matches: 9. The CDR3 runs to 13 residues. The germline gives CDR1 LNHDA, CDR2 SQIVND (reference sequence). CDR3 nucleotides: TGTGCCAGCACCTTACGGGACAGTTATGGCTACACCTTC. This encodes CASTLRDSYGYTF.

This clone occurred a few times. The rearrangement uses TRBV7-2 and TRBJ2-7; possibly TRBD1 for D (6 bases). CDR1 and CDR2 (germline): SGHTA, FQGNSA. The CDR3 is 14 amino acids. The ends were cut back, 6 bases at V and 2 bases at J, with 14 bases in the middle. The CDR3 DNA reads TGTGCCAGCAGTAAAAACAGGGCGCCCTACGAGCAGTACTTC. It yields the protein CASSKNRAPYEQYF.

The gene calls are TRBV4-2 and TRBJ1-1; D is uncertain. There are 13 residues in the CDR3. The V and J ends lost 0 bases and 5 bases respectively, with 7 bases between them. CDR1 and CDR2 from the germline V gene are LGHNA and YNFKEQ. The CDR3 DNA reads TGTGCCAGCAGCCAAGATATGAGGACTGAAGCTTTCTTT. Its protein product is CASSQDMRTEAFF.

The gene calls are TRBV14 and TRBJ2-1; D possibly corresponds to TRBD2 (5 bases). The CDR3 loop spans 16 amino acids. Germline V gives CDR1 SGHDN, CDR2 FVKESK. Deletions cut 1 base from V and 2 bases from J, with 12 bases between. CDR3 bases: TGTGCCAGCAGCCAAGTCCGGGGAACTACCTACAATGAGCAGTTCTTC. As protein: CASSQVRGTTYNEQFF.